In this sample, the clone carrying this TCR beta chain turned up a few times. The antigen is not known. The data were taken from a study of early T cells in non-severe SARS-CoV-2 infection. About the study: Sequencing input comprised bulk RNA from unsorted whole blood; chain pairing was not available. Findings and caveats of the study: Anti-spike CD8 specificities were favored by VDJdb matching, whose results missed private and CD4 specificities.

The protocol attached unique molecular identifiers to individual cDNA molecules. TCRdb re-called the 5' RACE reads with MiXCR, one entry per CDR3 protein. The table includes roughly 76,000 distinct CDR3 sequences, over 9% detected once. This clonotype originated in an adult who was a healthcare worker with PCR-confirmed SARS-CoV-2 infection or an uninfected control (not recorded which). Sequencing was performed on whole blood.

The CDR3 nucleotides are TGCGCCAGCATTAAGGGGACAGGGGGGACAGATACGCAGTATTTT. Translation gives CASIKGTGGTDTQYF. The chain joins TRBV10-2 to TRBJ2-3, with 11 nucleotides matching TRBD1. Germline-derived CDR1 and CDR2 are WSHSY and SAAADI. V lost 7 bases to trimming and J lost 3 bases; unmatched junction nucleotides: 6. This CDR3 is built from 15 residues.